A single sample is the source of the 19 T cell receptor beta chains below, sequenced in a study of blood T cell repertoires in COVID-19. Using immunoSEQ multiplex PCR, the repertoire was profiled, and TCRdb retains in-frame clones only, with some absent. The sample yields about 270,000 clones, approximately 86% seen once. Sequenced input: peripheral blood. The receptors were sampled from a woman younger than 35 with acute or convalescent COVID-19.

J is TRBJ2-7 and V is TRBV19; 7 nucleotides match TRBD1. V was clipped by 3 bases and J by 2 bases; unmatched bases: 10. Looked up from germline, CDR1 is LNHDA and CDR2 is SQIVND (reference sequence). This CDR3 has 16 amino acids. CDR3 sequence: CASSISGRGIAYEQYF. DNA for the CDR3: TGTGCCAGTAGTATTTCGGGCAGGGGGATCGCCTACGAGCAGTACTTC.

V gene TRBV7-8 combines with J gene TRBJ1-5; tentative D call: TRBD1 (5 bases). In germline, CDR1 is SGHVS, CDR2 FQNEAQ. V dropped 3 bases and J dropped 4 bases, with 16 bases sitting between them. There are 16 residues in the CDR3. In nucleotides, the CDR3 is TGTGCCAGCAGCTTTGAGGGGAGGGGACTGAATCAGCCCCAGCATTTT. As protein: CASSFEGRGLNQPQHF.

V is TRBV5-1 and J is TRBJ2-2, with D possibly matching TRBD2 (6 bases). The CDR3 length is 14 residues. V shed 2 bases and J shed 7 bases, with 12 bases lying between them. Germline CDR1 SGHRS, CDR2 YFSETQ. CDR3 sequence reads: CASSFGGGDGELFF. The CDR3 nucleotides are TGCGCCAGCAGCTTCGGGGGAGGCGACGGGGAGCTGTTTTTT.

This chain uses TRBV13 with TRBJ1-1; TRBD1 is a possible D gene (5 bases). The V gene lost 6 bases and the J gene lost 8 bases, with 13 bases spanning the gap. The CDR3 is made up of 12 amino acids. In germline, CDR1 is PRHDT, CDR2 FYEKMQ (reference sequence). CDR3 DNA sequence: TGTGCCAGCAGTAGCCGGGACTTCGAAGCTTTCTTT. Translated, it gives CASSSRDFEAFF.

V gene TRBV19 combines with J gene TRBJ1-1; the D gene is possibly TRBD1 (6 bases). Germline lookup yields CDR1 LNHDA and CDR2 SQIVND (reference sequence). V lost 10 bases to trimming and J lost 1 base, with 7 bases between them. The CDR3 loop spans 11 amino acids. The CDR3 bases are TGTGCCACGGACAGGAACACTGAAGCTTTCTTT. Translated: CATDRNTEAFF.

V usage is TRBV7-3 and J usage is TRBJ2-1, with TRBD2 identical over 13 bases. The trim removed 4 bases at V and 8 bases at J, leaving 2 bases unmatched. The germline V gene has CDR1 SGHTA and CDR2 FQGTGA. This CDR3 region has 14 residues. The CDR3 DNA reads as TGTGCCAGCAGCTGGACTAGCGGGAGTGATGAGCAGTTCTTC. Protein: CASSWTSGSDEQFF.

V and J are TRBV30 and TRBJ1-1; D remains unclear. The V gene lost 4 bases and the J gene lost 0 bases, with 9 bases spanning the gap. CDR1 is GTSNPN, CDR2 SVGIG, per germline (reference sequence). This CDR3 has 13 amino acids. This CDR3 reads CAWNRRMNTEAFF. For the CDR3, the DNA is TGTGCCTGGAATAGGAGAATGAACACTGAAGCTTTCTTT.

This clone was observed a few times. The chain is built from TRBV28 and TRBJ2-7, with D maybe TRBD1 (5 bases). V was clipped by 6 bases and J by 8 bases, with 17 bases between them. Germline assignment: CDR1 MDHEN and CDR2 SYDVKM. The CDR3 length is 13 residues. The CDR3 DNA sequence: TGTGCCAGCAGCAGTTCCCGTGGGGCCCAGCAGTACTTC. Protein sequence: CASSSSRGAQQYF.

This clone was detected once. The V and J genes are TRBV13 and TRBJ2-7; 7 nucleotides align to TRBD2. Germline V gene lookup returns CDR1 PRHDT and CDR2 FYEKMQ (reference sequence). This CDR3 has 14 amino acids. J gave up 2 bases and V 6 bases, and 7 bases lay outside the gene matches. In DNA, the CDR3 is TGTGCCAGCAGTGGGCGGGAGATGCCCTACGAGCAGTACTTC. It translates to CASSGREMPYEQYF.

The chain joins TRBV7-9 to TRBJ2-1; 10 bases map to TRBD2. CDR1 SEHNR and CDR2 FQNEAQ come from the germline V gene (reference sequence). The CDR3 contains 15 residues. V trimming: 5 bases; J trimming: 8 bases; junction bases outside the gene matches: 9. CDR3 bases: TGTGCCAGCAGCACCTCTAGCGGGAGTAAGCATGAGCAGTTCTTC. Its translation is CASSTSSGSKHEQFF.

The CDR3 DNA reads as TGTGCCAGCAAAGGGACAGGGTTCCTCTATGGCTACACCTTC. This gives the protein CASKGTGFLYGYTF. The gene calls are TRBV6-5 and TRBJ1-2; 9 bases fit TRBD1. The CDR3 contains 14 residues. Germline assignment: CDR1 MNHEY and CDR2 SVGAGI. After removal of 7 bases from V and 4 bases from J, the junction contained 7 bases not matched to a gene.

The CDR3 region is CASSLGLAANEQFF. DNA for the CDR3: TGTGCCAGCAGCTTAGGGCTAGCGGCCAATGAGCAGTTCTTC. The J gene is TRBJ2-1, the V gene TRBV11-3; 7 bases agree with TRBD2. The CDR3 length is 14 residues. The ends lost 1 base at V and 6 bases at J; junction bases unmatched: 3. Germline CDR1 and CDR2: SGHNT and YENEEA.

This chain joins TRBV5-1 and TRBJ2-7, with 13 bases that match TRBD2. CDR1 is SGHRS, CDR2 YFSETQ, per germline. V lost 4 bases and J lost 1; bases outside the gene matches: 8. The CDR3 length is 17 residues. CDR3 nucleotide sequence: TGCGCCAGCAGCCACGGGACTAGCGGGAAGGAATCCTACGAGCAGTACTTC. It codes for CASSHGTSGKESYEQYF.

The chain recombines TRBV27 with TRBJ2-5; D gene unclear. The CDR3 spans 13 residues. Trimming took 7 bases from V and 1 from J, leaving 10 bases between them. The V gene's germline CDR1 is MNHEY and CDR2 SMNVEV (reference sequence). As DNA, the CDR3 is TGTGCCAGCAAAAATACAATCCAAGAGACCCAGTACTTC. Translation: CASKNTIQETQYF.

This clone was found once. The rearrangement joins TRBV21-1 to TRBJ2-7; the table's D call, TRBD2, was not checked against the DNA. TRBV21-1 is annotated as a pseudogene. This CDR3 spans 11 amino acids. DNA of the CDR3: TGTGCCAGCAGCAATTGCGCTAGATTGAGTTTC. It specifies CASSNCARLSF.

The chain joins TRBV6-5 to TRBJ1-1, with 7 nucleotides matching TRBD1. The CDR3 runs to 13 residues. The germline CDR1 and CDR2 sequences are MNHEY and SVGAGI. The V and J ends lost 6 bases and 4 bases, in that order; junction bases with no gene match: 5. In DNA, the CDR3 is TGTGCCAGCAGGCAGGGGGTCAGCACTGAAGCTTTCTTT. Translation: CASRQGVSTEAFF.

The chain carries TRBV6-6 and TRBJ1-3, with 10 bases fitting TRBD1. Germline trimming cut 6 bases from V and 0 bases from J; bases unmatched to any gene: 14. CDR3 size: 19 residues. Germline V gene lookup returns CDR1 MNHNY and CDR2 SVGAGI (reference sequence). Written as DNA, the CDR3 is TGTGCCAGCAGCTCCCCCTCTTGGACAGGGGGGAGCTCTGGAAACACCATATATTTT. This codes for CASSSPSWTGGSSGNTIYF.

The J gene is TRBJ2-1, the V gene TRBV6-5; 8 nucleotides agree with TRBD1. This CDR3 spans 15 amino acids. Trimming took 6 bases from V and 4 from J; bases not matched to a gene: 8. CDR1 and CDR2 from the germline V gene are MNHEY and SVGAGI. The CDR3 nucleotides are TGTGCCAGCAGAAAAGACAGGGGACATTACAATGAGCAGTTCTTC. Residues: CASRKDRGHYNEQFF.

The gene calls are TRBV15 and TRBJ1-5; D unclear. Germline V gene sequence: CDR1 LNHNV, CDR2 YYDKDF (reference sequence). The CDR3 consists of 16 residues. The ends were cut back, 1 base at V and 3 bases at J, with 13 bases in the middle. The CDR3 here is CATSRGGGNFNQPQHF. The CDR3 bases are TGTGCCACCAGCAGAGGAGGAGGGAACTTCAATCAGCCCCAGCATTTT.